This T cell receptor (beta chain) was obtained from a study of T cell changes during pregnancy in multiple sclerosis. The table came from immunoSEQ multiplex PCR; TCRdb's copy has only in-frame clones and leaves some out. The sample has tens of thousands of clones, 90% to 95% seen once; the top ten hold around 0.47%. The CDR3 contains 13 residues. Germline assignment: CDR1 MDHEN and CDR2 SYDVKM. V lost 6 bases to trimming and J lost 0 bases, with 8 bases between them. This clonotype originated in a female donor in good health, enrolled as a control in a pregnancy study. The chain combines TRBV28 with TRBJ1-1; the D gene is possibly TRBD1 (5 bases). Sequencing used CD4+ T cells from peripheral blood mononuclear cells, obtained in the second trimester of pregnancy. CDR3 residues: CASSGHMNTEAFF. The CDR3 DNA follows: TGTGCCAGCAGCGGACACATGAACACTGAAGCTTTCTTT.